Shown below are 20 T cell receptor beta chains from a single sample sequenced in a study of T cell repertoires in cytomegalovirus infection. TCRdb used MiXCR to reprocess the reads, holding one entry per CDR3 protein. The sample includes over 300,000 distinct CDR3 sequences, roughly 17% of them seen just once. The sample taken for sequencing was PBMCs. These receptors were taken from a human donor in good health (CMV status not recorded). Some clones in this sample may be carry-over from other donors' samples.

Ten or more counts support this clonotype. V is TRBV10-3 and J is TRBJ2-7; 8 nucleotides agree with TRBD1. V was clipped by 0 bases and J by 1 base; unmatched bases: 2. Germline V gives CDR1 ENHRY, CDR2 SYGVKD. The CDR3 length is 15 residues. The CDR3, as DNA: TGTGCCATCAGTGAGTCGGGGACAGGTTCCTACGAGCAGTACTTC. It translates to CAISESGTGSYEQYF.

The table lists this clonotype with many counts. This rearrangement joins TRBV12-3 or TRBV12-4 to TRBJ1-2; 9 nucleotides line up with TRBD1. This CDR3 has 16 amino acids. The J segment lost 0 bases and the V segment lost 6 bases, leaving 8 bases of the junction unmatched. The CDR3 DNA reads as TGTGCCAGCAGCGCCATGGGGGACAGGGCTAACTATGGCTACACCTTC. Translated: CASSAMGDRANYGYTF.

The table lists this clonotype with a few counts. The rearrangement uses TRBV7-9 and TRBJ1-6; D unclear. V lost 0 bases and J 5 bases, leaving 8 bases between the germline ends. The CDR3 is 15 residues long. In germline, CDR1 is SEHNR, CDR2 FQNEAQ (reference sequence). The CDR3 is CASSLADRNNSPLHF. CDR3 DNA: TGTGCCAGCAGCTTAGCTGATAGGAATAATTCACCCCTCCACTTT.

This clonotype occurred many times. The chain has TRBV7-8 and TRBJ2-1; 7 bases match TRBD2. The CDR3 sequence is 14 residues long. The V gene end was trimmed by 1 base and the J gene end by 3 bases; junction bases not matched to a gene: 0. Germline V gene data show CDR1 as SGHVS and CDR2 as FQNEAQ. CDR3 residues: CASSLGDYYNEQFF. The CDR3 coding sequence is TGTGCCAGCAGCTTAGGGGACTACTACAATGAGCAGTTCTTC.

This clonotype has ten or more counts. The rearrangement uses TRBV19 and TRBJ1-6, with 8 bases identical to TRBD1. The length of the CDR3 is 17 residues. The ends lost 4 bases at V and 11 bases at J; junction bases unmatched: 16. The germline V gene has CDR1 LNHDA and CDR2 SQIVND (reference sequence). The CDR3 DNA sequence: TGTGCCAGTAGTACGAGCCGGGACAGGACTAATTTACCACCCCTCCACTTT. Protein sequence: CASSTSRDRTNLPPLHF. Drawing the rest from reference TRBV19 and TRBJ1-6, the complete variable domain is DGGITQSPKYLFRKEGQNVTLSCEQNLNHDAMYWYRQDPGQGLRLIYYSQIVNDFQKGDIAEGYSVSREKKESFPLTVTSAQKNPTAFYLCASSTSRDRTNLPPLHFGNGTRLTVT.

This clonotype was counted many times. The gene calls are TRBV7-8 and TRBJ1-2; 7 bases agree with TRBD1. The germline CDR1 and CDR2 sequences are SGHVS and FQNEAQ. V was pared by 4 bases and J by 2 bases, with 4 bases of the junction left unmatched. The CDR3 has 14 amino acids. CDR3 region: CASSSWDSNYGYTF. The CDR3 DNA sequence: TGTGCCAGCAGCTCATGGGACAGCAACTATGGCTACACCTTC.

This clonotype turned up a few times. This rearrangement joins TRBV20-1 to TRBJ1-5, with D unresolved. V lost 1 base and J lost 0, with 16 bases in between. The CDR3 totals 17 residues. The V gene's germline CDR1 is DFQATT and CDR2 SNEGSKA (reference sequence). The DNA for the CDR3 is TGCAGTGCTAGAGTAGAGAGCGGCGAGTATAGCAATCAGCCCCAGCATTTT. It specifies CSARVESGEYSNQPQHF.

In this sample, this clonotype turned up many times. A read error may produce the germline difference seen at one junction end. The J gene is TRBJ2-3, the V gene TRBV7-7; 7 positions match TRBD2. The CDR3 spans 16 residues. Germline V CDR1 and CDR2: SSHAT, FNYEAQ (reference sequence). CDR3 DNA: TGTGCTAGCAGCTCGGGGGGATCCCTGGGCACAGATACGCAGTATTTT. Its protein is CASSSGGSLGTDTQYF.

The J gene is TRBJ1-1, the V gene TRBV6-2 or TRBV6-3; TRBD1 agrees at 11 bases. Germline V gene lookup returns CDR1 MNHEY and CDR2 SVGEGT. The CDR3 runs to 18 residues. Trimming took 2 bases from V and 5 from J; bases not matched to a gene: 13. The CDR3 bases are TGTGCCAGCAGTTACGCCACGGACAGGGGGCCGGGGAGGACTGAAGCTTTCTTT. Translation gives CASSYATDRGPGRTEAFF.

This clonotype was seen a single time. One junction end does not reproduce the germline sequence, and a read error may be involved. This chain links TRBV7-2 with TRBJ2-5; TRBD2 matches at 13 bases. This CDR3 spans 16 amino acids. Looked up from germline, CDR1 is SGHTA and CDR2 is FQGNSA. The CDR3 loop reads CASSHRTSGGSETQFF. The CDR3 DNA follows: TGTGCCAGCAGCCACCGGACTAGCGGGGGCTCGGAGACCCAGTTTTTC.

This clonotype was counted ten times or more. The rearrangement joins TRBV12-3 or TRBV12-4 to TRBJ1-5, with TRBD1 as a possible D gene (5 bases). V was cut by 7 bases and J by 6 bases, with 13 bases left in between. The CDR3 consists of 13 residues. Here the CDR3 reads CASTRGAGQPQHF. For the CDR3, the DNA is TGTGCCAGCACTAGGGGAGCAGGTCAGCCCCAGCATTTT.

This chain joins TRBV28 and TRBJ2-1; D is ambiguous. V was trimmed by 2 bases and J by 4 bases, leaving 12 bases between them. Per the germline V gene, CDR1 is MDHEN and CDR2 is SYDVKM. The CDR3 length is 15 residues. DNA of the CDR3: TGTGCCAGCAGTTTAACGGGTCGGATATACAATGAGCAGTTCTTC. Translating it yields CASSLTGRIYNEQFF.

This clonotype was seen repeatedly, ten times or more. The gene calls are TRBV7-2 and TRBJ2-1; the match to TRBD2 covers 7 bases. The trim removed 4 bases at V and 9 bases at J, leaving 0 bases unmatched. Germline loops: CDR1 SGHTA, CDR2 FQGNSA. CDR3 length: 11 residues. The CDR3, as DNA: TGTGCCAGCAGCTCGGGGGGTGAGCAGTTCTTC. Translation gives CASSSGGEQFF.

The CDR3 DNA reads as TGTGCCAGCAGCTTAGGCCCCCTGGATGAGCAGTTCTTC. This translates into CASSLGPLDEQFF. This rearrangement joins TRBV7-2 to TRBJ2-1, with D hard to call. There are 13 residues in the CDR3. Deletions cut 1 base from V and 8 bases from J, with 9 bases between. In germline, CDR1 is SGHTA, CDR2 FQGNSA.

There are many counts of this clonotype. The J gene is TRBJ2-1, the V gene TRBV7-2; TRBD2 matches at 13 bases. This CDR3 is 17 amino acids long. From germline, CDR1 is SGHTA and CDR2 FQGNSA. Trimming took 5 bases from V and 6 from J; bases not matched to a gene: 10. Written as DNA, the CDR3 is TGTGCCAGCAGCCAACTAGCGGGGGGGCCATACTCCAATGAGCAGTTCTTC. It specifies CASSQLAGGPYSNEQFF. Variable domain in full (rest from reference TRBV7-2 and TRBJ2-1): GAGVSQSPSNKVTEKGKDVELRCDPISGHTALYWYRQSLGQGLEFLIYFQGNSAPDKSGLPSDRFSAERTGGSVSTLTIQRTQQEDSAVYLCASSQLAGGPYSNEQFFGPGTRLTVL.

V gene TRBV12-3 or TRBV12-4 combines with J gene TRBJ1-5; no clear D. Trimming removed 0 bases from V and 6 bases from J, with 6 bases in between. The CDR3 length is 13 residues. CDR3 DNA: TGTGCCAGCAGTTTAGCGTCCGGTCAGCCCCAGCATTTT. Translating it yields CASSLASGQPQHF.

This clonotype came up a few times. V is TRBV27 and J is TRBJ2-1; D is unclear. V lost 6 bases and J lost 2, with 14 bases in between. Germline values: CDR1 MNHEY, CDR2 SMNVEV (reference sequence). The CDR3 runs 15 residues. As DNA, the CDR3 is TGTGCCAGCAGACCCTTCGCAGCCCCCTACAATGAGCAGTTCTTC. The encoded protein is CASRPFAAPYNEQFF.

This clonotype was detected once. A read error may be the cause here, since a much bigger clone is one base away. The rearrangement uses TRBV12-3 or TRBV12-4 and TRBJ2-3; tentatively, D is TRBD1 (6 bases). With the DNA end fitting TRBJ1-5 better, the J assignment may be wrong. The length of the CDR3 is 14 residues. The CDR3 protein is CASRTWGRSDTQHF. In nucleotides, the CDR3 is TGTGCCAGCCGAACATGGGGGCGGTCAGATACGCAGCATTTT.

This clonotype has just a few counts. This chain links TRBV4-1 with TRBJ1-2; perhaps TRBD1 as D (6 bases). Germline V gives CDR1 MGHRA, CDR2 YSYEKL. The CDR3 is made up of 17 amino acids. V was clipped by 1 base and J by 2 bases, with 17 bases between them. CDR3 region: CASSQVLFGRGNYGYTF. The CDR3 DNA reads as TGCGCCAGCAGCCAAGTACTATTTGGCAGGGGAAACTATGGCTACACCTTC.

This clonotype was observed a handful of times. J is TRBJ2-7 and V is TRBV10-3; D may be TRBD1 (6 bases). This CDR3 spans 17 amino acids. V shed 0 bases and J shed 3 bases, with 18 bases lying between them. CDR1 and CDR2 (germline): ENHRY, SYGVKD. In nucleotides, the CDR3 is TGTGCCATCAGTGAGTCGACTGGGACAAGGGCTTACTACGAGCAGTACTTC. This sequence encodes CAISESTGTRAYYEQYF.